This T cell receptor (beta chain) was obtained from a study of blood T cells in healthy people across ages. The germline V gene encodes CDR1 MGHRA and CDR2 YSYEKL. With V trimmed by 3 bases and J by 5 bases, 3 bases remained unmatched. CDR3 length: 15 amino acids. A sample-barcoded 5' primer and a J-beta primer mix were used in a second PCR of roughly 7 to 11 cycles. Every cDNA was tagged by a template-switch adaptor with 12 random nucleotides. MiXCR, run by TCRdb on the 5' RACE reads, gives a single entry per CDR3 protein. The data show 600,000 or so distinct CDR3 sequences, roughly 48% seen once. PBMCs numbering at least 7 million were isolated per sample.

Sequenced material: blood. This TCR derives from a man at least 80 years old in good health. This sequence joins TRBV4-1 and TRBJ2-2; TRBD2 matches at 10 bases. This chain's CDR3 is CASSHLAGETGELFF. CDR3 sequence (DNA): TGCGCCAGCAGCCACCTAGCGGGAGAAACCGGGGAGCTGTTTTTT.